These T cell receptor beta chains were read from a single sample in a study of vaccination and CD4 T cells after COVID-19. Via MiXCR, TCRdb re-called the PCR reads, giving one row per CDR3 protein. Of roughly 20,000 distinct CDR3 sequences listed, less than 55% are singletons. For these receptors, no antigen is known. The sample in question was CD4+ T cells from blood, cultured in vitro, obtained after SARS-CoV-2 vaccination. The source is a human donor who had recovered from COVID-19. The conserved cysteine and the conserved F or W are not part of the CDR3 here.

V	J	CDR3
TRBV20-1	TRBJ1-5	SAHRGRLSNQPQH
TRBV20-1	TRBJ2-4	SVKEGNIQY
TRBV2	TRBJ1-4	ASRSGTGVGKLF
TRBV6-5	TRBJ2-5	ASSYSVDRTERNQY
TRBV11-2	TRBJ1-6	ASSLVVGENSPLH
TRBV10-3	TRBJ1-2	AISESGGSYGYT
TRBV6-1	TRBJ2-3	ASSPTYGRLDTQY
TRBV19	TRBJ1-2	ASTFYGGTLYGYT
TRBV20-1	TRBJ1-1	SARGFRGVNTEAF
TRBV24-1	TRBJ2-1	ATSDLHPVQF
TRBV28	TRBJ1-2	ASSRQISNYGYT